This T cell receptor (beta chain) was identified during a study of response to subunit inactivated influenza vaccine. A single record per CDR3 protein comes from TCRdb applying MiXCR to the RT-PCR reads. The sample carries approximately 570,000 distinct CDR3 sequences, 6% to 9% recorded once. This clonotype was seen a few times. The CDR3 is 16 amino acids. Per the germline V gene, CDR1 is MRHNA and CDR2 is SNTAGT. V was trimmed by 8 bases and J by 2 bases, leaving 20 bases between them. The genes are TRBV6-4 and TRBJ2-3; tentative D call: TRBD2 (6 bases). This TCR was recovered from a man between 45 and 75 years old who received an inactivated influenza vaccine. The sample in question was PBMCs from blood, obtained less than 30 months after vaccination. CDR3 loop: CASRLSGLNLTDTQYF. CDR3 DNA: TGTGCCAGCCGATTATCGGGACTCAACCTCACAGATACGCAGTATTTT.